The 25 T cell receptor beta chains given below trace back to one sample, sequenced in a study of blood T cell dynamics during melanoma immunotherapy. Profiling relied on immunoSEQ multiplex PCR, and the TCRdb table lists in-frame clones only, not all of them. The sample has 5,900 or so clones, 80% to 90% seen once. Time point indicated: pre-treatment baseline. This specimen was blood, taken from a patient treated with checkpoint blockade. Every receptor here comes from a human donor with melanoma.

The chain joins TRBV11-3 to TRBJ1-1; no clear D. Germline V lookup: CDR1 SGHNT, CDR2 YENEEA. Trimming shortened V by 2 bases and J by 0 bases, and 7 bases separated the two germline ends. CDR3 length: 14 residues. CDR3 in DNA: TGTGCCAGCAGCTTAACAGTTTTGAACACTGAAGCTTTCTTT. Amino acid sequence: CASSLTVLNTEAFF.

This chain joins TRBV4-2 and TRBJ2-7; 8 nucleotides line up with TRBD2. The germline V gene has CDR1 LGHNA and CDR2 YNFKEQ. CDR3 length: 15 amino acids. The V segment lost 0 bases and the J segment 1 base; nucleotides outside the gene matches: 2. CDR3 loop: CASSQDRGGSYEQYF. The CDR3 nucleotides read TGTGCCAGCAGCCAAGACCGCGGGGGGTCCTACGAGCAGTACTTC.

This rearrangement joins TRBV29-1 to TRBJ1-4; D unclear. Deletions cut 4 bases from V and 7 bases from J, with 7 bases between. Looked up from germline, CDR1 is SQVTM and CDR2 is ANQGSEA. The CDR3 sequence is 11 residues long. CDR3 region: CSVVESEKLFF. The DNA of the CDR3 is TGCAGCGTTGTTGAGTCTGAAAAACTGTTTTTT. Full variable domain (rest looked up from reference TRBV29-1 and TRBJ1-4): SAVISQKPSRDICQRGTSLTIQCQVDSQVTMMFWYRQQPGQSLTLIATANQGSEATYESGFVIDKFPISRPNLTFSTLTVSNMSPEDSSIYLCSVVESEKLFFGSGTQLSVL.

The V gene is TRBV9, the J gene TRBJ2-2; no clear D. The CDR3 sequence is 15 residues long. Between the trimmed V and J ends, which lost 0 bases and 6 bases, there was a span of 12 bases. The germline V gene encodes CDR1 SGDLS and CDR2 YYNGEE. The CDR3 spells CASSVATVAAGELFF. The CDR3 coding sequence is TGTGCCAGCAGCGTAGCTACGGTGGCGGCCGGGGAGCTGTTTTTT.

The chain links TRBV19 to TRBJ1-5; 7 nucleotides agree with TRBD1. The V segment lost 8 bases and the J segment 2 bases; nucleotides outside the gene matches: 6. The CDR3 extends over 14 amino acids. Germline V CDR1 and CDR2: LNHDA, SQIVND (reference sequence). CDR3 loop: CASDQGGGNQPQHF. The CDR3 DNA is TGTGCCAGTGACCAGGGGGGGGGCAATCAGCCCCAGCATTTT.

The genes are TRBV2 and TRBJ2-7; D is uncertain. The CDR3 is made up of 11 amino acids. V was trimmed by 0 bases and J by 12 bases, leaving 9 bases between them. The germline CDR1 and CDR2 sequences are SNHLY and FYNNEI. CDR3 residues: CASSEAVHPYF. CDR3 sequence (DNA): TGTGCCAGCAGTGAAGCGGTACACCCGTACTTC.

This chain connects TRBV30 to TRBJ1-2; a possible D gene is TRBD1 (5 bases). The CDR3 runs 12 residues. Germline-derived CDR1 and CDR2 are GTSNPN and SVGIG (reference sequence). V dropped 5 bases and J dropped 4 bases, with 11 bases sitting between them. The CDR3 region is CAWEEGSYGYTF. CDR3 nucleotide sequence: TGTGCCTGGGAAGAGGGGTCCTATGGCTACACCTTC.

The chain has TRBV7-9 and TRBJ2-1; D is perhaps TRBD2 (6 bases). The CDR3 totals 15 residues. Trimming pared 2 bases from V and 7 bases from J, leaving 15 bases between. Germline V lookup: CDR1 SEHNR, CDR2 FQNEAQ (reference sequence). CDR3 sequence: CASSLNLRERNEQFF. Written as DNA, the CDR3 is TGTGCCAGCAGCTTAAATCTCCGGGAGAGAAATGAGCAGTTCTTC.

This chain connects TRBV11-1 to TRBJ2-7; 11 bases agree with TRBD2. Germline V CDR1 and CDR2: SGHAT, FQDESV (reference sequence). This CDR3 is 18 amino acids long. Germline trimming cut 2 bases from V and 0 bases from J; bases unmatched to any gene: 9. This chain's CDR3 is CASSLKGLAVRSSYEQYF. In DNA, the CDR3 is TGTGCCAGCAGCTTAAAGGGACTAGCGGTTAGGAGCTCCTACGAGCAGTACTTC.

V is TRBV5-1 and J is TRBJ2-7; 9 positions agree with TRBD1. The V gene's germline CDR1 is SGHRS and CDR2 YFSETQ. The trim removed 5 bases at V and 7 bases at J, leaving 13 bases unmatched. The CDR3 is 15 residues long. In DNA form, the CDR3 reads TGCGCCAGCAGGCGAACCTATACAGGGGGCGAGGAGCAGTACTTC. Translation gives CASRRTYTGGEEQYF.

This rearrangement joins TRBV7-2 to TRBJ2-6, with a weak D call TRBD2 (6 bases). This CDR3 contains 17 residues. V lost 2 bases and J 3 bases, leaving 14 bases between the germline ends. The V gene's germline CDR1 is SGHTA and CDR2 FQGNSA. The CDR3 DNA reads TGTGCCAGCAGCTTAAGGGAGGTCGTTCTTGGGGCCAACGTCCTGACTTTC. This translates into CASSLREVVLGANVLTF.

This sequence joins TRBV19 and TRBJ2-3, with TRBD1 identical over 8 bases. This CDR3 region has 15 residues. The V and J ends lost 9 bases and 6 bases, in that order; junction bases with no gene match: 14. CDR1 LNHDA and CDR2 SQIVND come from the germline V gene (reference sequence). CDR3 sequence reads: CASRSFQGAGDTQYF. The CDR3 coding sequence is TGTGCCAGCCGATCTTTCCAGGGGGCAGGGGATACGCAGTATTTT.

The table lists this clone with a count of one. The CDR3 reads CASSPWELTGGSTDTQYF. The CDR3 bases are TGTGCCAGCAGCCCCTGGGAGTTGACAGGGGGTTCCACAGATACGCAGTATTTT. The chain is built from TRBV4-2 and TRBJ2-3, with 9 bases matching TRBD1. Germline V gene lookup returns CDR1 LGHNA and CDR2 YNFKEQ. After removal of 4 bases from V and 2 bases from J, the junction contained 13 bases not matched to a gene. This CDR3 contains 18 residues.

The table lists this clone with a count of one. This chain links TRBV7-8 with TRBJ2-7, with TRBD1 matching over 9 bases. After removal of 5 bases from V and 3 bases from J, the junction contained 5 bases not matched to a gene. The germline V gene encodes CDR1 SGHVS and CDR2 FQNEAQ. This CDR3 is 14 amino acids long. CDR3 bases: TGTGCCAGCAGCCAACAGGGGGCAAACTACGAGCAGTACTTC. It encodes CASSQQGANYEQYF.

The chain carries TRBV29-1 and TRBJ1-1, with D unclear. V was cut by 6 bases and J by 3 bases, with 14 bases left in between. Looked up from germline, CDR1 is SQVTM and CDR2 is ANQGSEA. This CDR3 has 13 amino acids. Here the CDR3 DNA reads TGCAGCGTGCACGTGGGCGCAGACACTGAAGCTTTCTTT. The encoded protein is CSVHVGADTEAFF.

V is TRBV10-2 and J is TRBJ2-6; D is tentatively TRBD1 or TRBD2 (5 bases each). Between the trimmed V and J ends, which lost 0 bases and 11 bases, there was a span of 17 bases. CDR3 length: 16 residues. Germline V gene lookup returns CDR1 WSHSY and CDR2 SAAADI. The CDR3 reads CASSESGFGTDHVLTF. CDR3 nucleotides: TGCGCCAGCAGTGAGTCGGGGTTTGGGACCGACCACGTCCTGACTTTC.

This chain connects TRBV7-9 to TRBJ2-7; D possibly corresponds to TRBD1 (6 bases). This CDR3 is 16 amino acids long. V lost 1 base and J 0 bases, leaving 13 bases between the germline ends. Germline CDR1 is SEHNR and CDR2 is FQNEAQ (reference sequence). CDR3 residues: CASSLGGGSTSYEQYF. The CDR3 coding sequence is TGTGCCAGCAGCTTAGGAGGGGGAAGTACCTCCTACGAGCAGTACTTC.

The chain couples TRBV4-1 to TRBJ1-5; D not certain. The CDR3 spans 15 residues. Germline V gives CDR1 MGHRA, CDR2 YSYEKL. Trimming removed 0 bases from V and 3 bases from J, with 9 bases in between. CDR3 sequence: CASSQDSRTNQPQHF. As DNA, the CDR3 is TGCGCCAGCAGCCAAGACAGCCGAACCAATCAGCCCCAGCATTTT.

This clone has a single count. The J gene is TRBJ1-3, the V gene TRBV6-5, with no clear D. Germline V CDR1 and CDR2: MNHEY, SVGAGI. Trimming removed 8 bases at V and 0 bases at J, with 11 bases between. This CDR3 has 14 residues. The CDR3 protein is CASSRLGSGNTIYF. The CDR3 region has the DNA TGTGCCAGCTCGCGTCTGGGCTCTGGAAACACCATATATTTT.

The rearrangement uses TRBV7-9 and TRBJ2-3; TRBD1 aligns across 8 bases. Trimming cost V 4 bases and J 3 bases; bases outside gene matches: 9. This CDR3 is built from 16 residues. Germline loops: CDR1 SEHNR, CDR2 FQNEAQ (reference sequence). CDR3 bases: TGTGCCAGCAGCTCCCAGGGGGCCACCCCGACAGATACGCAGTATTTT. This gives the protein CASSSQGATPTDTQYF.

This clone was seen a single time. The rearrangement uses TRBV5-4 and TRBJ2-2; TRBD2 matches 8 bases. The germline gives CDR1 SGHNT, CDR2 YYREEE (reference sequence). This CDR3 comprises 16 residues. The ends lost 1 base at V and 6 bases at J; junction bases unmatched: 8. The CDR3 DNA sequence: TGTGCCAGCAGCTTGTTTCGCGGGGGGCCGGCCGGGGAGCTGTTTTTT. It specifies CASSLFRGGPAGELFF.

V and J are TRBV19 and TRBJ2-7; 9 nucleotides agree with TRBD1. CDR1 is LNHDA and CDR2 is SQIVND in the germline V gene (reference sequence). This CDR3 region has 14 residues. Trimming cost V 5 bases and J 0 bases; bases outside gene matches: 2. CDR3 sequence (DNA): TGTGCCAGTAGTGTGGGACAGGGCTCCTACGAGCAGTACTTC. This sequence encodes CASSVGQGSYEQYF.

The chain joins TRBV6-1 to TRBJ2-5; 9 bases fit TRBD1. The end of the DNA aligns better with TRBJ2-7, so the J call may be wrong. From germline, CDR1 is MNHNS and CDR2 SASEGT. CDR3 length: 16 amino acids. The CDR3 loop reads CASSEAHPGTGTEQYF. CDR3 DNA sequence: TGTGCCAGCAGTGAAGCCCACCCCGGGACAGGGACCGAGCAGTACTTC.

This clone was counted a single time. J is TRBJ2-5 and V is TRBV11-1; 10 bases fit TRBD1. The J call may be in error: the DNA end matches TRBJ2-7 better. The CDR3 runs to 14 residues. Germline values: CDR1 SGHAT, CDR2 FQDESV (reference sequence). The CDR3 region has the DNA TGTGCCAGCAGCAACGGACAGGGGGCCTACGAGCAGTACTTC. Protein sequence: CASSNGQGAYEQYF.

The rearrangement uses TRBV6-1 and TRBJ2-5; no clear D. The tail of the sequence fits TRBJ2-7 better, so the J call may be wrong. The CDR3 length is 13 residues. Germline CDR1 reads MNHNS; CDR2 reads SASEGT. This CDR3 reads CASSSAFDYEQYF. For the CDR3, the DNA is TGTGCCAGCAGTAGCGCCTTCGACTACGAGCAGTACTTC.